Listed below are T cell receptor beta chains from one sample, sequenced in a study of cytomegalovirus exposure and HLA in healthy donors. This table comes from immunoSEQ multiplex PCR, and its TCRdb copy is limited to in-frame clones, with some not included. The sample carries some 150,000 clones, under 90% recorded once. Sequenced: PBMCs. Receptors were obtained from a man aged 25 to 40 in good health and CMV-seronegative. CDR3s include the opening cysteine and the closing phenylalanine or tryptophan. A D gene is named only where the DNA matches it firmly. Clone size is not always given. Where it is, it says once, few, many or a class for expanded clones.

>.|.|TRBJ2-7|TRBV7-9
TGTGCCAGCAGCTTAGGGAGGGGACAGCTCCACGAGCAGTACTTC
CASSLGRGQLHEQYF
>TRBD2|.|TRBJ2-7|TRBV10-2
TGCGCCAGCAGACCTACGAGCGGGAAACCCCACGAGCAGTACTTC
CASRPTSGKPHEQYF
>.|.|TRBJ2-7|TRBV19
TGTGCCAGTAGCAGGGACATAAGCTACGAGCAGTACTTC
CASSRDISYEQYF
>TRBD1|.|TRBJ1-2|TRBV9
TGTGCCAGCAGCGTGTCGGGACAGAGAAGTCCTTCGGGGAGCGGCTACACCTTC
CASSVSGQRSPSGSGYTF
>TRBD1|.|TRBJ1-3|TRBV5-4
TGTGCCAGCAGCTCGTCCCGGCACAGGGGCTCTGGAAACACCATATATTTT
CASSSSRHRGSGNTIYF
>.|.|TRBJ2-3|TRBV29-1
TGCAGCGTTGCCCAGCGGGGCACAGATACGCAGTATTTT
CSVAQRGTDTQYF
>TRBD1|.|TRBJ2-2|TRBV7-9
TGTTCCAGCAGCTTAATGGACAGGAAGCCGGGGGAGCTGTTTTTT
CSSSLMDRKPGELFF
>TRBD1|.|TRBJ2-1|TRBV30
TGTGCCTGCCCTACTCCGGGACAGGATCACAATGAGCAGTTCTTC
CACPTPGQDHNEQFF
>TRBD1|.|TRBJ2-5|TRBV28
TGTGCCAGCAGTTTCCCAGGGGGCGCGGAGACCCAGTACTTC
CASSFPGGAETQYF
>.|.|TRBJ2-2|TRBV9
TGTGCCAGCAGCGTAGGCAGCGGCCCCAACACCGGGGAGCTGTTTTTT
CASSVGSGPNTGELFF
>.|.|TRBJ1-6|TRBV14
TGTGCCAGCAGCCTTGATTTCCCTATTAGTTCACCCCTCCACTTT
CASSLDFPISSPLHF
>.|.|TRBJ1-2|TRBV6-6
TGTGCCAGCAGTTCCCCGACATTACTTAACTATGGCTACACCTTC
CASSSPTLLNYGYTF
>.|few|TRBJ1-2|TRBV30
TGTGCCTGTTCACAGGGTTATGGCTACACCTTC
CACSQGYGYTF
>TRBD1|.|TRBJ1-5|TRBV9
TGTGCCAGCAGCGGACAGGGGGGAACATATCAGCCCCAGCATTTT
CASSGQGGTYQPQHF
>TRBD1|.|TRBJ1-1|TRBV10-3
TGTGCCATCAGCAACAGGGGGGCTATGAACACTGAAGCTTTCTTT
CAISNRGAMNTEAFF
>.|.|TRBJ1-2|TRBV11-2
TGTGCCAGCAGCCGACGGGGGGATACTGCTAACTATGGCTACACCTTC
CASSRRGDTANYGYTF
>.|.|TRBJ1-1|TRBV20-1
TGCAGTCCCGGGGGCACTGAAGCTTTCTTT
CSPGGTEAFF
>TRBD1|.|TRBJ1-2|TRBV6-4
TGTGCCAGCAGTAGACAGGGGTCGGATGGCTACACCTTC
CASSRQGSDGYTF
>TRBD2|.|TRBJ2-1|TRBV7-9
TGTGCCAGCCGGGGGGGTGCGGGCGCTTTAATAGTCTTC
CASRGGAGALIVF
>.|once|TRBJ2-7|TRBV5-1
TGCGCCAGCAGCCTCACAGGTTCTCCCTACGAGCAGTACTTC
CASSLTGSPYEQYF
>TRBD1|.|TRBJ1-5|TRBV6-6
TGTGCCAGCAGCTCGACAGGGACCAATCAGCCCCAGCATTTT
CASSSTGTNQPQHF
>TRBD2|.|TRBJ2-3|TRBV27
TGTGCCAGCACTAGACTAGCGGTTAGCACAGATACGCAGTATTTT
CASTRLAVSTDTQYF
>TRBD1|.|TRBJ2-5|TRBV5-6
TGTGCCAGCAGCGCAGGGGGAGAGACCCAGTACTTC
CASSAGGETQYF
>TRBD2|.|TRBJ2-7|TRBV27
TGTGCCAGCAGTTTCAGCGGGATCCCCTACGAGCAGTACTTC
CASSFSGIPYEQYF
>.|.|TRBJ1-2|TRBV27
TGTGCCAGCAGATACCGGGTCGCTCCTAACTATGGCTACACCTTC
CASRYRVAPNYGYTF
>TRBD1|.|TRBJ2-7|TRBV6-1
TGTGCCAGCAGTGAACCCGGCAGGGGGTCCTACGAGCAGTACTTC
CASSEPGRGSYEQYF
>TRBD2|.|TRBJ2-1|TRBV27
TGTGCCAGCAGTTCTTATAGCGGGATATACAATGAGCAGTTCTTC
CASSSYSGIYNEQFF
>.|.|TRBJ1-4|TRBV27
TGTGCCAGCAGGCCCGGGGGGGTACCTAATGAAAAACTGTTTTTT
CASRPGGVPNEKLFF
>TRBD2|few|TRBJ2-1|TRBV27
TGTGCCAGCAGTTTTAGCGGGAGCTCCTACAATGAGCAGTTCTTC
CASSFSGSSYNEQFF
>TRBD1|.|TRBJ1-5|TRBV18
TGTGCCAGCTCACCCGATACAGGGGCGGACAATCAGCCCCAGCATTTT
CASSPDTGADNQPQHF
>TRBD1|.|TRBJ1-1|TRBV5-1
TGCGCCAGCAGCGTATGGGACAGAGCCAACACTGAAGCTTTCTTT
CASSVWDRANTEAFF
>.|.|TRBJ2-1|TRBV4-3
TGCGCCAGCAGCCCGGCGGTGGGGGGGCTTCCCAATGAGCAGTTCTTC
CASSPAVGGLPNEQFF
>TRBD2|once|TRBJ2-3|TRBV9
TGTGCCAGCAGCGACTCGACTAGCGGGGACACAGATACGCAGTATTTT
CASSDSTSGDTDTQYF